The rows below give T cell receptor beta chains drawn from one sample of a study of spatial heterogeneity in lung cancer. One entry per CDR3 protein results from TCRdb running MiXCR on the 5' RACE reads. The repertoire holds about 38,000 distinct CDR3 sequences, with 6.5% to 9.5% as singletons. The sample here was PBMCs, taken at surgery. The receptor set was obtained from a male donor with early-stage non-small cell lung cancer. CDR3s include the opening cysteine and the closing phenylalanine or tryptophan. D genes are given only for firm matches. The size field is filled for only some rows; it gives once, few, many or a size class.

cdr3_length,d_call,v_call,clone_size,j_call,cdr3_nt,cdr3_aa
15,TRBD1,TRBV18,few,TRBJ1-5,TGTGCCAGCTCACCGACTCAACAGGGGCTGCAGCCCCAGCATTTT,CASSPTQQGLQPQHF
16,TRBD2,TRBV30,many,TRBJ2-3,TGTGCCTGGACCCTAGCGGGGGGGTATAGGGCAGATACGCAGTATTTT,CAWTLAGGYRADTQYF
13,-,TRBV7-8,few,TRBJ1-2,TGTGCCAGCAGCCTAGGGCAGCGCTATGGCTACACCTTC,CASSLGQRYGYTF
15,-,TRBV6-6,many,TRBJ1-5,TGTGCCAGCAGTTCGGGACGGCCGAACAATCAGCCCCAGCATTTT,CASSSGRPNNQPQHF
14,-,TRBV21-1,many,TRBJ2-2,TGTGCCAGCAGCAAGGGGGCTAACACCGGGGAGCTGTTTTTT,CASSKGANTGELFF
15,TRBD2,TRBV20-1,many,TRBJ2-2,TGCAGTGCTAGATTTTCGCGGGAGTCCGCCGGGGAGCTGTTTTTT,CSARFSRESAGELFF
18,TRBD2,TRBV7-9,-,TRBJ2-2,TGTGCCAGCAGCTATGGGACTAGCGGGAGCTTTAAAACCGGGGAGCTGTTTTTT,CASSYGTSGSFKTGELFF
15,-,TRBV27,few,TRBJ2-4,TGTGCCAGCAGTGGGACCGCCCTAGCCAAAAACATTCAGTACTTC,CASSGTALAKNIQYF
15,-,TRBV6-2/TRBV6-3,many,TRBJ2-5,TGTGCCAGCAGTTTCTGGGGGGGCAAGGTTGAGACCCAGTACTTC,CASSFWGGKVETQYF
15,-,TRBV21-1,many,TRBJ2-6,TGTGCCAGGACAGATCGGAAGGCTGGGGCCAACGTCCTGACTTTC,CARTDRKAGANVLTF
15,-,TRBV18,many,TRBJ1-1,TGTGCCAGCTCACCACCAGAAGGGGTGTTCACTGAAGCTTTCTTT,CASSPPEGVFTEAFF
16,-,TRBV24-1,-,TRBJ2-2,TGTGCCACCAGTGATATTCGCGGGCAGAACACCGGGGAGCTGTTTTTT,CATSDIRGQNTGELFF
13,-,TRBV27,many,TRBJ2-1,TGTGCCAGCAGTTTACTCGGAAACAATGAGCAGTTCTTC,CASSLLGNNEQFF
13,-,TRBV6-5,few,TRBJ2-7,TGTGCCAGCAGGGAGAGGGGACCCTACGAGCAGTACTTC,CASRERGPYEQYF
17,-,TRBV20-1,-,TRBJ1-4,TGCAGTGCTAAGTTGGCCAGGGGCCTAAGGAGTAATGAAAAACTGTTTTTT,CSAKLARGLRSNEKLFF
14,TRBD1,TRBV20-1,-,TRBJ2-5,TGCAGTGCTAGGTTTGACAGGGGCCAAGAGACCCAGTACTTC,CSARFDRGQETQYF
14,-,TRBV5-1,many,TRBJ1-1,TGCGCCAGCAGCTTCACTAGGGTGAACACTGAAGCTTTCTTT,CASSFTRVNTEAFF
16,TRBD1,TRBV5-5,-,TRBJ2-1,TGTGCCAGCAGCTCGCTGACAGGGGGATCCTACAATGAGCAGTTCTTC,CASSSLTGGSYNEQFF
13,-,TRBV14,few,TRBJ1-1,TGTGCCAGCAGGGGGTTCGGGAACACTGAAGCTTTCTTT,CASRGFGNTEAFF
15,TRBD2,TRBV7-2,many,TRBJ2-2,TGTGCCAGCAGAAAGGGACTAGCGGACACCGGGGAGCTGTTTTTT,CASRKGLADTGELFF
14,-,TRBV10-3,many,TRBJ1-1,TGTGCCATCAGTGAGTCTCGGAGTAACACTGAAGCTTTCTTT,CAISESRSNTEAFF
15,-,TRBV24-1,many,TRBJ2-1,TGTGCCACCAGTGATTTAGACGGACCCTACAATGAGCAGTTCTTC,CATSDLDGPYNEQFF
15,TRBD2,TRBV7-2,many,TRBJ2-1,TGTGCCAGCAACAACCTAAGCGGGGGGATTAATGAGCAGTTCTTC,CASNNLSGGINEQFF
17,-,TRBV9,many,TRBJ2-1,TGTGCCAGCAGCGTAGCTTCAGCGGGCATCTCCTACAATGAGCAGTTCTTC,CASSVASAGISYNEQFF
15,-,TRBV7-2,few,TRBJ1-3,TGTGCCAGCAGCTTAGATGGGGCTTCTGGAAACACCATATATTTT,CASSLDGASGNTIYF
14,-,TRBV5-4,many,TRBJ2-3,TGTGCCAGCAGCTTGCAGGGATCCACAGATACGCAGTATTTT,CASSLQGSTDTQYF
14,-,TRBV30,many,TRBJ2-2,TGTGCCTGGAGTACAACCGGACTAATCGGGGAGCTGTTTTTT,CAWSTTGLIGELFF
18,TRBD2,TRBV28,many,TRBJ2-5,TGTGCCAGCAGTTCCCTACTTGCGGGAGGGCCGAGTGAGCAGACCCAGTACTTC,CASSSLLAGGPSEQTQYF
14,-,TRBV11-3,few,TRBJ1-1,TGTGCCAGCAGCCACAAGGCGTCGAACACTGAAGCTTTCTTT,CASSHKASNTEAFF
11,-,TRBV12-3/TRBV12-4,many,TRBJ2-2,TGTGCCAGCAGTCGTACCGGGGAGCTGTTTTTT,CASSRTGELFF
15,-,TRBV10-3,many,TRBJ1-6,TGTGCCATCAGGAAGGACGTCACCTATAATTCACCCCTCCACTTT,CAIRKDVTYNSPLHF
16,TRBD2,TRBV4-3,many,TRBJ2-3,TGCGCCAGCAGCAACGGGGCTAGCGGGATTTTAGATACGCAGTATTTT,CASSNGASGILDTQYF
15,-,TRBV29-1,few,TRBJ2-1,TGCAGCGTTCTCGTTACCCGGGGCCCCGGGACACTTTCGTTCTTC,CSVLVTRGPGTLSFF
15,-,TRBV4-2,many,TRBJ1-1,TGTGCCAGCAGCCAAAGGGAGAGCAGGAACACTGAAGCTTTCTTT,CASSQRESRNTEAFF